This T cell receptor (beta chain) was found in a study of blood T cell repertoires in COVID-19. Study summary: Acute and convalescent COVID-19 specimens originated in the United States, Italy and Spain.

The assay was immunoSEQ multiplex PCR, and TCRdb's table has in-frame clones only and misses some. This table has 150,000 to 180,000 clones, around 83% appearing once. Followed over time, Seattle patients had been enrolled while infection was active. Trimming took off 5 bases at V and 1 base at J, with 17 bases between the two ends. This CDR3 spans 16 amino acids. The germline V gene has CDR1 LNHDA and CDR2 SQIVND (reference sequence). The sequencing input was peripheral blood. The chain recombines TRBV19 with TRBJ2-5; a weak D match, TRBD1 (8 bases). The source is a woman aged 55-75 years with COVID-19, enrolled during active disease. The CDR3 DNA reads TGTGCCAGTAGTTCATGGGGAGGGACAGGCCAAGAGACCCAGTACTTC. It codes for CASSSWGGTGQETQYF. Filled out from reference TRBV19 and TRBJ2-5, the complete variable domain reads DGGITQSPKYLFRKEGQNVTLSCEQNLNHDAMYWYRQDPGQGLRLIYYSQIVNDFQKGDIAEGYSVSREKKESFPLTVTSAQKNPTAFYLCASSSWGGTGQETQYFGPGTRLLVL.